These 21 T cell receptor beta chains were sequenced from one sample in a study of blood T cell repertoires in COVID-19. Some clones are missing from TCRdb's copy, which holds only in-frame ones; the method was immunoSEQ multiplex PCR. The sample carries 95,000 to 110,000 clones, about four fifths recorded once. Sequencing was carried out using peripheral blood. The origin of the receptors is a woman of 80 years or more with active or convalescent COVID-19.

The chain is built from TRBV5-6 and TRBJ2-7; perhaps TRBD1 as D (6 bases). The CDR3 has 16 residues. The germline gives CDR1 SGHDT, CDR2 YYEEEE. The V and J ends lost 0 bases and 3 bases respectively, with 16 bases between them. The CDR3 loop is CASSLDGGLRVYEQYF. Written as DNA, the CDR3 is TGTGCCAGCAGCTTGGATGGGGGCCTACGGGTCTACGAGCAGTACTTC.

This chain connects TRBV19 to TRBJ2-1; 13 positions agree with TRBD2. The V gene end was trimmed by 5 bases and the J gene end by 7 bases; junction bases not matched to a gene: 8. There are 16 residues in the CDR3. Looked up from germline, CDR1 is LNHDA and CDR2 is SQIVND (reference sequence). The CDR3 DNA reads as TGTGCCAGTAGTCCCCATGGGACTAGCGGGGCAAATGAGCAGTTCTTC. This encodes CASSPHGTSGANEQFF.

The chain recombines TRBV4-2 with TRBJ2-5, with TRBD2 matching over 8 bases. The V gene end was trimmed by 0 bases and the J gene end by 3 bases; junction bases not matched to a gene: 12. This CDR3 has 18 residues. The germline gives CDR1 LGHNA, CDR2 YNFKEQ. CDR3 in amino acids: CASSQDLLGGAGKETQYF. Here the CDR3 DNA reads TGTGCCAGCAGCCAAGATCTACTCGGGGGGGCAGGAAAAGAGACCCAGTACTTC.

J is TRBJ1-3 and V is TRBV7-2, with D unresolved. The V end was cut by 5 bases, the J end by 4 bases, with 18 bases between. CDR1 and CDR2 from the germline V gene are SGHTA and FQGNSA. This CDR3 spans 16 amino acids. The CDR3 sequence: CASSEAGRGRGNTIYF. For the CDR3, the DNA is TGTGCCAGCAGCGAAGCCGGTCGAGGGCGGGGAAACACCATATATTTT. The full variable domain, completed using reference TRBV7-2 and TRBJ1-3, is GAGVSQSPSNKVTEKGKDVELRCDPISGHTALYWYRQSLGQGLEFLIYFQGNSAPDKSGLPSDRFSAERTGGSVSTLTIQRTQQEDSAVYLCASSEAGRGRGNTIYFGEGSWLTVV.

This chain links TRBV19 with TRBJ2-7; TRBD2 aligns across 11 bases. The V and J ends lost 3 bases and 2 bases, in that order; junction bases with no gene match: 0. CDR3 size: 14 residues. CDR1 is LNHDA, CDR2 SQIVND, per germline (reference sequence). The CDR3 nucleotides read TGTGCCAGTAGTATTAGCGGGAGGGCCTACGAGCAGTACTTC. It translates to CASSISGRAYEQYF.

This clone was recorded a few times. The rearrangement joins TRBV5-1 to TRBJ2-2, with D tentatively TRBD2 (7 bases). Germline V lookup: CDR1 SGHRS, CDR2 YFSETQ. Trimming pared 0 bases from V and 0 bases from J, leaving 15 bases between. The CDR3 loop spans 18 amino acids. The CDR3 sequence: CASSLAGGGLPNTGELFF. The CDR3, as DNA: TGCGCCAGCAGCTTGGCGGGGGGCGGCCTACCGAACACCGGGGAGCTGTTTTTT.

The chain joins TRBV4-2 to TRBJ2-2, with TRBD1 matching 7 bases. This CDR3 spans 15 amino acids. The germline CDR1 and CDR2 sequences are LGHNA and YNFKEQ. The V segment lost 2 bases and the J segment 6 bases; nucleotides outside the gene matches: 6. The CDR3 reads CASSQKGQTAGELFF. The CDR3 DNA is TGTGCCAGCAGCCAAAAGGGACAGACCGCCGGGGAGCTGTTTTTT.

This clone has just a few counts. Other nucleotide sequences in the sample specify the same CDR3. The CDR3 here is CASSIGQGNTEAFF. In DNA form, the CDR3 reads TGCGCCAGCAGCATTGGACAGGGGAACACTGAAGCTTTCTTT. The chain couples TRBV5-1 to TRBJ1-1; TRBD1 aligns across 8 bases. V was clipped by 4 bases and J by 1 base; unmatched bases: 3. Germline loops: CDR1 SGHRS, CDR2 YFSETQ. The CDR3 is made up of 14 amino acids.

The chain has TRBV18 and TRBJ1-1, with unresolved D. The V end was cut by 1 base, the J end by 1 base, with 7 bases between. The CDR3 is 14 residues long. From germline, CDR1 is KGHSH and CDR2 LQKENI. The CDR3 is CASSPLEGNTEAFF. CDR3 DNA: TGTGCCAGCTCACCACTAGAGGGGAACACTGAAGCTTTCTTT.

J is TRBJ2-7 and V is TRBV18; D unresolved. The germline V gene encodes CDR1 KGHSH and CDR2 LQKENI. The CDR3 is 13 amino acids. Trimming removed 0 bases at V and 5 bases at J, with 8 bases between. CDR3 bases: TGTGCCAGCTCACCACCTCTTGCGGACGAGCAGTACTTC. It is translated as CASSPPLADEQYF.

This clone has only a few counts. The genes are TRBV10-3 and TRBJ1-1, with D maybe TRBD1 (5 bases). V was cut by 10 bases and J by 1 base, with 16 bases left in between. The CDR3 is made up of 14 amino acids. Germline values: CDR1 ENHRY, CDR2 SYGVKD. CDR3 coding DNA: TGTGCCACCGGACCGGGAGGGACGAACACTGAAGCTTTCTTT. This codes for CATGPGGTNTEAFF.

The CDR3 loop is CSASGAVRRDGGERFGTQYF. The CDR3 bases are TGCAGTGCTAGTGGAGCGGTCCGCCGTGACGGGGGGGAAAGGTTTGGGACCCAGTACTTC. The rearrangement links TRBV20-1 to TRBJ2-5; the match to TRBD2 covers 8 bases. The CDR3 is 20 amino acids. Losses at the gene ends were 3 bases for V and 7 bases for J; bases not matched to a gene: 28. Germline lookup yields CDR1 DFQATT and CDR2 SNEGSKA (reference sequence).

This chain links TRBV14 with TRBJ2-2; 10 positions match TRBD1. This CDR3 spans 15 amino acids. The ends lost 4 bases at V and 2 bases at J; junction bases unmatched: 1. CDR1 and CDR2 from the germline V gene are SGHDN and FVKESK. CDR3 sequence (DNA): TGTGCCAGCAGCCGGACAGGGGGAAACACCGGGGAGCTGTTTTTT. Its translation is CASSRTGGNTGELFF.

The chain couples TRBV5-1 to TRBJ1-2; 8 bases map to TRBD1. This CDR3 spans 14 amino acids. V lost 5 bases to trimming and J lost 7 bases; unmatched junction nucleotides: 10. CDR1 and CDR2 (germline): SGHRS, YFSETQ. The CDR3 loop reads CASRPDRGTSGYTF. The CDR3 DNA sequence: TGCGCCAGCAGACCTGACAGGGGTACGAGTGGCTACACCTTC.

This sequence joins TRBV2 and TRBJ2-2; 10 bases agree with TRBD2. The trim removed 6 bases at V and 2 bases at J, leaving 3 bases unmatched. Germline assignment: CDR1 SNHLY and CDR2 FYNNEI. The CDR3 consists of 15 residues. The CDR3 spells CASRLAGSNTGELFF. In DNA, the CDR3 is TGTGCCAGCAGACTAGCGGGGAGTAACACCGGGGAGCTGTTTTTT.

V usage is TRBV18 and J usage is TRBJ2-3, with 11 bases identical to TRBD2. V was pared by 5 bases and J by 2 bases, with 3 bases of the junction left unmatched. CDR1 and CDR2 (germline): KGHSH, LQKENI. The CDR3 spans 15 residues. CDR3 region: CASSATSGITDTQYF. In DNA, the CDR3 is TGTGCCAGCTCAGCGACTAGCGGGATCACAGATACGCAGTATTTT.

V and J are TRBV19 and TRBJ2-2, with 7 positions matching TRBD2. The junction had 0 bases not matched to a gene; V was cut back by 1 base and J by 1 base. Per the germline V gene, CDR1 is LNHDA and CDR2 is SQIVND (reference sequence). The CDR3 spans 15 residues. The CDR3: CASSIASGNTGELFF. Here the CDR3 DNA reads TGTGCCAGTAGTATAGCTAGCGGGAACACCGGGGAGCTGTTTTTT.

The rearrangement uses TRBV25-1 and TRBJ1-5, with unresolved D. Germline V gene sequence: CDR1 MGHDK, CDR2 SYGVNS. V shed 0 bases and J shed 5 bases, with 5 bases lying between them. The CDR3 extends over 13 amino acids. This chain's CDR3 is CASSEYSDQPQHF. The CDR3 coding sequence is TGTGCCAGCAGTGAATATAGTGATCAGCCCCAGCATTTT.

This clone was counted only a few times. The chain is built from TRBV19 and TRBJ2-5; D may be TRBD2 (7 bases). CDR1 is LNHDA, CDR2 SQIVND, per germline (reference sequence). The CDR3 has 15 amino acids. With 3 bases removed from V and 9 bases from J, the gap between germline ends came to 20 bases. CDR3: CASSIGGQTGGPQYF. The CDR3 DNA is TGTGCCAGTAGTATCGGTGGCCAGACCGGGGGGCCCCAGTACTTC.

The chain has TRBV5-6 and TRBJ1-3; the D is unclear. Germline CDR1 and CDR2: SGHDT and YYEEEE. With 2 bases removed from V and 0 bases from J, the gap between germline ends came to 9 bases. The length of the CDR3 is 15 residues. The CDR3 DNA is TGTGCCAGCAGCTTTGCGTCCCTCTCTGGAAACACCATATATTTT. Protein sequence: CASSFASLSGNTIYF.

The CDR3 here is CASSQGGSSYNEQFF. The CDR3 nucleotides are TGCGCCAGCAGCCAAGGCGGAAGCTCCTACAATGAGCAGTTCTTC. The chain is built from TRBV4-3 and TRBJ2-1; D gene ambiguous. This CDR3 contains 15 residues. Per germline, CDR1 LGHNA and CDR2 YSLEER. V lost 1 base to trimming and J lost 0 bases, with 7 bases between them.